Listed below are T cell receptor beta chains from one sample, sequenced in a study of T cells in Graves' hyperthyroidism and ophthalmopathy. TCRdb independently ran MiXCR on the multiplex PCR reads; one entry per CDR3 protein. This sample yields about 610,000 distinct CDR3 sequences, of which around 16% are seen a single time; 2.5% to 4% belongs to the top ten. The sequencing input was blood. The origin of the receptors is a woman between 40 and 55 years old with Graves' ophthalmopathy. The CDR3 runs from the conserved cysteine through the conserved F or W. Fields, in order: D gene, V gene, J gene, clone size, CDR3 protein, CDR3 DNA. A D gene is named only where the DNA matches it firmly. Not all rows give a size; the values are once, few, many and, for expanded clones, a class.

>.|TRBV7-8|TRBJ2-7|many
CASSLGGGPFSYEQYF
TGTGCCAGCAGCTTAGGTGGAGGACCTTTCTCCTACGAGCAGTACTTC
>TRBD2|TRBV6-1|TRBJ2-4|.
CASSLEVLAGAKNIQYF
TGTGCCAGCAGCCTCGAGGTCCTAGCGGGAGCCAAAAACATTCAGTACTTC
>.|TRBV30|TRBJ1-3|few
CAWNGAGNTIYF
TGTGCCTGGAATGGCGCTGGAAACACCATATATTTT
>TRBD1|TRBV7-9|TRBJ1-2|.
CASSLVDRTNYGYTF
TGTGCCAGCAGCTTGGTGGACAGGACAAACTATGGCTACACCTTC
>TRBD1|TRBV9|TRBJ1-2|.
CASGVESGTGNGYTF
TGTGCCAGCGGCGTAGAGTCCGGGACAGGCAATGGCTACACCTTC
>TRBD2|TRBV12-3/TRBV12-4|TRBJ2-2|few
CASSSFLGLAATGELFF
TGTGCCAGCAGTTCTTTTTTGGGACTAGCGGCCACCGGGGAGCTGTTTTTT
>.|TRBV6-2/TRBV6-3|TRBJ2-7|.
CASSRGSPSNEQYF
TGTGCCAGCAGCCGAGGGTCCCCCTCCAACGAGCAGTACTTC
>.|TRBV6-1|TRBJ1-6|few
CASSDYTGRNSPLHF
TGTGCCAGCAGTGATTACACAGGGAGAAATTCACCCCTCCACTTT
>.|TRBV4-1|TRBJ2-4|.
CASSQVGTAKNIQYF
TGCGCCAGCAGCCAAGTAGGAACAGCCAAAAACATTCAGTACTTC
>.|TRBV7-6|TRBJ2-5|many
CASSLDPGLGVKTQYF
TGTGCCAGCAGCTTAGATCCGGGTCTGGGAGTGAAGACCCAGTACTTC
>TRBD2|TRBV11-2|TRBJ2-7|.
CAGSRPVREAPYEQYF
TGTGCCGGCAGCCGACCGGTGCGGGAGGCCCCCTACGAGCAGTACTTC
>.|TRBV30|TRBJ1-1|many
CASGTQGFTEAFF
TGTGCCTCAGGGACCCAGGGATTCACTGAAGCTTTCTTT
>TRBD1|TRBV5-1|TRBJ2-5|.
CASSLQPDRGRPQETQYF
TGCGCCAGCAGCCTACAACCCGACAGGGGACGGCCCCAAGAGACCCAGTACTTC
>TRBD2|TRBV4-2|TRBJ2-7|.
CASSLTTSGGGLKYEQYF
TGTGCCAGCAGCCTAACGACTAGCGGGGGGGGCCTCAAGTACGAGCAGTACTTC
>.|TRBV28|TRBJ1-5|many
CASRSIMRGSQPQHF
TGTGCCAGCAGGTCCATTATGCGGGGAAGTCAGCCCCAGCATTTT
>TRBD1|TRBV20-1|TRBJ2-4|few
CSATGTGGQNIQYF
TGCAGTGCAACCGGGACAGGGGGTCAGAACATTCAGTACTTC
>.|TRBV20-1|TRBJ2-3|many
CSSRADTQYF
TGCAGTAGCCGCGCAGATACGCAGTATTTT
>TRBD1|TRBV19|TRBJ1-5|.
CASSILRRTGNQPQHF
TGTGCCAGTAGTATCCTCCGGAGGACAGGTAATCAGCCCCAGCATTTT
>.|TRBV3-1|TRBJ1-3|.
CASSPFQISGVSGNTIYF
TGTGCCAGCAGCCCCTTCCAAATTTCAGGGGTTTCTGGAAACACCATATATTTT
>TRBD1|TRBV20-1|TRBJ2-7|few
CSAEPGQGPHEQYF
TGCAGTGCTGAACCGGGACAGGGCCCCCACGAGCAGTACTTC
>.|TRBV13|TRBJ2-5|many
CASSPPRGPETQYF
TGTGCCAGCAGCCCACCGAGAGGGCCGGAGACCCAGTACTTC
>.|TRBV7-8|TRBJ1-5|.
CASSPGMGGYSNQPQHF
TGTGCCAGCAGCCCAGGCATGGGGGGCTATAGCAATCAGCCCCAGCATTTT
>.|TRBV11-2|TRBJ2-3|many
CASSLVSGEADTQYF
TGTGCCAGCAGCTTAGTGTCAGGGGAAGCAGATACGCAGTATTTT
>.|TRBV7-9|TRBJ2-3|.
CASGKDTQYF
TGTGCCAGCGGGAAAGATACGCAGTATTTT
>.|TRBV27|TRBJ1-1|many
CASSIRENTEAFF
TGTGCCAGCAGTATCCGGGAGAACACTGAAGCTTTCTTT
>.|TRBV2|TRBJ2-3|many
CASAGATDTQYF
TGTGCCAGCGCAGGGGCTACAGATACGCAGTATTTT
>.|TRBV18|TRBJ1-2|many
CASSPPGRYGYTF
TGTGCCAGCTCACCACCGGGACGCTATGGCTACACCTTC
>.|TRBV20-1|TRBJ2-1|few
CSARVPERTNEQFF
TGCAGTGCTAGGGTCCCTGAGCGTACCAATGAGCAGTTCTTC
>.|TRBV6-1|TRBJ1-6|many
CASRTTRWTPLHF
TGTGCCAGCAGGACCACTAGGTGGACACCCCTCCACTTT
>TRBD2|TRBV28|TRBJ2-3|.
CASSLVSSGNTDTQYF
TGTGCCAGCAGTTTAGTGTCTAGCGGGAACACAGATACGCAGTATTTT
>TRBD1|TRBV28|TRBJ2-7|many
CASGSSGTGGDEQYF
TGTGCCAGCGGTTCCTCCGGGACAGGGGGCGACGAGCAGTACTTC
>.|TRBV6-6|TRBJ1-1|many
CASSYSRADTEAFF
TGTGCCAGCAGTTACTCAAGGGCCGACACTGAAGCTTTCTTT
>.|TRBV5-1|TRBJ2-5|few
CASSTTGATQETQYF
TGCGCCAGCAGCACTACCGGTGCGACCCAAGAGACCCAGTACTTC
>.|TRBV20-1|TRBJ2-2|few
CSAPGLPTGELFF
TGCAGTGCTCCCGGACTACCTACCGGGGAGCTGTTTTTT
>TRBD1|TRBV20-1|TRBJ1-2|.
CSARPRDRDFANYGYTF
TGCAGTGCTAGACCCCGGGACAGGGATTTTGCTAACTATGGCTACACCTTC
>.|TRBV7-6|TRBJ2-3|many
CASSLPGSFQTDTQYF
TGTGCCAGCAGCCTTCCCGGAAGCTTCCAAACAGATACGCAGTATTTT
>TRBD2|TRBV5-1|TRBJ2-5|once
CASSLALANDETQYF
TGCGCCAGCAGCTTGGCACTAGCGAACGACGAGACCCAGTACTTC
>.|TRBV7-8|TRBJ2-2|.
CASSVYGASAGELFF
TGTGCCAGCAGCGTATATGGGGCATCGGCCGGGGAGCTGTTTTTT
>.|TRBV6-1|TRBJ2-1|few
CAIGRNNEQFF
TGTGCCATAGGACGGAACAATGAGCAGTTCTTC
>.|TRBV7-9|TRBJ1-2|.
CASSFADKGGYTF
TGTGCCAGCAGCTTCGCCGACAAGGGTGGCTACACCTTC
>.|TRBV3-1|TRBJ2-5|many
CASSFGGFGETQYF
TGTGCCAGCAGTTTCGGAGGCTTCGGGGAGACCCAGTACTTC
>.|TRBV4-2|TRBJ2-6|many
CASSFDPSGANVLTF
TGTGCCAGCAGCTTCGACCCCTCTGGGGCCAACGTCCTGACTTTC
>TRBD1|TRBV5-6|TRBJ2-5|.
CASSAGTGISSETQYF
TGTGCCAGCAGCGCGGGGACAGGAATATCCTCAGAGACCCAGTACTTC
>.|TRBV20-1|TRBJ2-1|.
CSARARTTRLFF
TGCAGTGCTAGAGCTCGGACTACTAGACTGTTCTTC
>TRBD1|TRBV2|TRBJ1-1|.
CASSEALGQGATEAFF
TGTGCCAGCAGTGAAGCGCTAGGACAGGGAGCCACTGAAGCTTTCTTT
>.|TRBV19|TRBJ2-7|few
CASSHSGNYEQYF
TGTGCCAGTAGCCATTCGGGGAACTACGAGCAGTACTTC
>.|TRBV7-2|TRBJ1-1|few
CASSPGWGGTEAFF
TGTGCCAGCAGCCCAGGTTGGGGCGGCACTGAAGCTTTCTTT
>.|TRBV28|TRBJ1-1|many
CASQVPPLSTEAFF
TGTGCCAGCCAGGTTCCACCGCTTTCCACTGAAGCTTTCTTT
>.|TRBV12-3/TRBV12-4|TRBJ1-2|.
CASSFSLGGYTF
TGTGCCAGCAGTTTTAGTCTCGGAGGCTACACCTTC